The TCR beta chain under discussion was sequenced for a study of shared clonotypes between healthy human individuals. Germline CDR1 is SQVTM and CDR2 is ANQGSEA. The CDR3 consists of 13 residues. V lost 6 bases and J lost 0, with 11 bases in between. Method: immunoSEQ multiplex PCR; TCRdb's copy keeps in-frame clones and lacks some. In the table there are about 1.5 million clones, over 95% of which are singletons. None of the donors, who were healthy HIV-negative adults, had recently had acute infections or vaccinations. The investigators split CD4+ cells into a CD45RA+ naive subset and a CD45RA-negative memory subset.

The sample consisted of naive CD4+ T cells sorted from blood. The subset here: CD45RA+ positively selected. The V call is TRBV29-1, the J call TRBJ1-1; D is uncertain. The receptor comes from a man aged 25 to 45 in good health. The CDR3 spells CSVVTRMNTEAFF. DNA of the CDR3: TGCAGCGTCGTCACTCGGATGAACACTGAAGCTTTCTTT.